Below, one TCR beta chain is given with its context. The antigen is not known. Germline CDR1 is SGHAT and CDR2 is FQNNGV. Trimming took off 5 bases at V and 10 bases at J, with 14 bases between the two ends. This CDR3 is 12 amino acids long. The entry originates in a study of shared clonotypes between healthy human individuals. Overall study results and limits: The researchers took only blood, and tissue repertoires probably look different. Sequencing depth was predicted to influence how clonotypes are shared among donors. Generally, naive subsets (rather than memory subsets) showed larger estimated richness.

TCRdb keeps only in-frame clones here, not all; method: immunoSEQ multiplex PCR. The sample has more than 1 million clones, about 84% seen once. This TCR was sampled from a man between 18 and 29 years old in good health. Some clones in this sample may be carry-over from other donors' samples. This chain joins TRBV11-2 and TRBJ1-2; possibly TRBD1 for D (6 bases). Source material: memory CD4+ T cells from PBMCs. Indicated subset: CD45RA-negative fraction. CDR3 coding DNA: TGTGCCAGCAGCACAGGGTACGGCTTCTACACCTTC. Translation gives CASSTGYGFYTF.